These 20 T cell receptor beta chains were sequenced from one sample in a study of blood T cell repertoires in COVID-19. Clones were read by immunoSEQ multiplex PCR, and TCRdb kept only the in-frame ones, dropping some. Of about 400,000 clones in the sample, 65% to 90% were seen once. Source material: peripheral blood. These receptors were obtained from a woman aged 60-75 years with COVID-19, enrolled during active disease.

The chain joins TRBV6-5 to TRBJ2-1; TRBD2 matches at 11 bases. The germline V gene encodes CDR1 MNHEY and CDR2 SVGAGI. The ends lost 5 bases at V and 4 bases at J; junction bases unmatched: 4. This CDR3 contains 15 residues. The CDR3 here is CASSKGLAVYNEQFF. The CDR3 DNA reads as TGTGCCAGCAGTAAGGGACTAGCGGTGTACAATGAGCAGTTCTTC.

V is TRBV6-5 and J is TRBJ1-3, with TRBD1 matching over 8 bases. This CDR3 has 15 amino acids. With V trimmed by 8 bases and J by 4 bases, 10 bases remained unmatched. Germline-derived CDR1 and CDR2 are MNHEY and SVGAGI. CDR3 sequence: CASLNPTGGGNTIYF. DNA for the CDR3: TGTGCCAGCCTAAACCCAACAGGGGGAGGAAACACCATATATTTT.

This clone was observed a few times. The chain uses TRBV2 and TRBJ1-3; the D gene is possibly TRBD1 (6 bases). Looked up from germline, CDR1 is SNHLY and CDR2 is FYNNEI. The CDR3 sequence is 15 residues long. The V end was cut by 6 bases, the J end by 4 bases, with 16 bases between. The CDR3 bases are TGTGCCAGCAGATCACAGGGATCGGAAGGAAACACCATATATTTT. Its translation: CASRSQGSEGNTIYF.

The J gene is TRBJ2-7, the V gene TRBV11-2; maybe TRBD1 (6 bases). V lost 1 base to trimming and J lost 7 bases, with 20 bases between them. This CDR3 has 16 amino acids. Germline CDR1 reads SGHAT; CDR2 reads FQNNGV. The CDR3 reads CASSLASEWGRYEQYF. The CDR3 DNA follows: TGTGCCAGCAGCTTAGCCTCAGAATGGGGGCGCTATGAGCAGTACTTC. The full variable domain, in which reference TRBV11-2 and TRBJ2-7 provide the parts outside the CDR3, is EAGVAQSPRYKIIEKRQSVAFWCNPISGHATLYWYQQILGQGPKLLIQFQNNGVVDDSQLPKDRFSAERLKGVDSTLKIQPAKLEDSAVYLCASSLASEWGRYEQYFGPGTRLTVT.

About this clone itself: One junction end disagrees with the germline gene, perhaps due to a read error. Here the CDR3 reads CASQDTEAFF. The CDR3 DNA is TGTGCCAGCCAGGACACAGAAGCTTTCTTT. The chain couples TRBV19 to TRBJ1-1; D may be TRBD1 (5 bases). The CDR3 has 10 residues. Per the germline V gene, CDR1 is LNHDA and CDR2 is SQIVND (reference sequence).

This sequence joins TRBV5-4 and TRBJ2-1; 9 nucleotides align to TRBD2. The CDR3 consists of 13 residues. In germline, CDR1 is SGHNT, CDR2 YYREEE (reference sequence). J lost 10 bases, V lost 4 bases, and 6 bases had no gene match. In nucleotides, the CDR3 is TGTGCCAGCAGCCGCGGGAGCGGGGGGGAGCAGTTCTTC. Protein: CASSRGSGGEQFF.

As for this clone: The sample has other DNA sequences that encode this CDR3 too. The chain is built from TRBV3-1 (or the pseudogene TRBV3-2) and TRBJ2-7; D not resolved. Looked up from germline, CDR1 is LGHDT and CDR2 is YNNKEL (reference sequence). The CDR3 has 11 residues. Trimming stripped 3 bases from V and 4 bases from J, with 4 bases between. CDR3 residues: CASSHGYEQYF. In DNA form, the CDR3 reads TGTGCCAGCAGCCACGGTTACGAGCAGTACTTC.

The chain is built from TRBV5-1 and TRBJ1-2; TRBD1 matches at 9 bases. J was trimmed by 4 bases and V by 7 bases; bases with no gene match: 17. CDR1 is SGHRS and CDR2 is YFSETQ in the germline V gene. The CDR3 has 17 amino acids. CDR3: CASAPGTGSLFFYGYTF. In DNA, the CDR3 is TGCGCCAGCGCGCCCGGGACAGGGAGCTTATTCTTCTATGGCTACACCTTC.

The rearrangement uses TRBV21-1 and TRBJ2-7; the table's D call, TRBD1, was not checked against the DNA. TRBV21-1 is deemed a pseudogene. There are 17 residues in the CDR3. CDR3 coding DNA: TGTGCCAGCAGCAAAGCGGGTCGGACAGGGGTGTCGGTCGAGCAGTACTTC. This gives the protein CASSKAGRTGVSVEQYF.

The count of this clone is one. This chain connects TRBV9 to TRBJ1-4; D is unresolved. CDR3 size: 13 residues. Germline assignment: CDR1 SGDLS and CDR2 YYNGEE. Trimming took 4 bases from V and 7 from J, leaving 11 bases between them. DNA for the CDR3: TGTGCCAGCAGCATAGGGCTGGCTGAAAAACTGTTTTTT. Residues: CASSIGLAEKLFF.

V and J are TRBV29-1 and TRBJ2-6, with D tentatively TRBD2 (7 bases). Trimming cost V 8 bases and J 4 bases, with 15 bases left between them. Germline V gene sequence: CDR1 SQVTM, CDR2 ANQGSEA. The CDR3 sequence is 14 residues long. The CDR3 reads CSFLGGAGANVLTF. CDR3 DNA: TGCAGCTTTCTGGGGGGGGCGGGGGCCAACGTCCTGACTTTC.

The V gene is TRBV11-2, the J gene TRBJ2-2, with TRBD1 as a possible D gene (6 bases). V was shortened by 3 bases and J by 4 bases, with 18 bases between the two germline ends. Germline CDR1 is SGHAT and CDR2 is FQNNGV. CDR3 length: 17 amino acids. The CDR3 spells CASSFRDRQDPTGELFF. The DNA for the CDR3 is TGTGCCAGCAGCTTTAGAGACAGGCAGGACCCCACCGGGGAGCTGTTTTTT.

V gene TRBV19 combines with J gene TRBJ1-3; D might be TRBD1 (5 bases). The CDR3 length is 16 residues. Deletions cut 6 bases from V and 1 base from J, with 16 bases between. CDR1 and CDR2 (germline): LNHDA, SQIVND (reference sequence). DNA for the CDR3: TGTGCCAGTAGAGTCGGGGGGAGCTCTTCTGGAAACACCATATATTTT. It translates to CASRVGGSSSGNTIYF.

This clone was picked up one time. The CDR3 is CASSQNIDTQYF. The CDR3 DNA reads TGTGCCAGCAGCCAAAACATCGATACGCAGTATTTT. The chain is built from TRBV14 and TRBJ2-3; no clear D gene. Germline CDR1 is SGHDN and CDR2 is FVKESK. This CDR3 is built from 12 residues. V lost 2 bases and J lost 6, with 6 bases in between.

This clone showed up just a few times. This chain joins TRBV19 and TRBJ2-7, with 8 bases aligning to TRBD1. The CDR3 loop spans 14 amino acids. Germline CDR1 is LNHDA and CDR2 is SQIVND (reference sequence). The trim removed 5 bases at V and 2 bases at J, leaving 5 bases unmatched. The CDR3 loop reads CASSAGTGPYEQYF. The DNA for the CDR3 is TGTGCCAGTAGTGCCGGGACAGGACCCTACGAGCAGTACTTC.

The chain combines TRBV7-3 with TRBJ1-2, with D unclear. V lost 6 bases and J lost 4, with 15 bases in between. CDR1 is SGHTA, CDR2 FQGTGA, per germline. This CDR3 is 14 amino acids long. The CDR3, as DNA: TGTGCCAGCAGTGCCTTTGAGGGTAGCTATGGCTACACCTTC. Its translation: CASSAFEGSYGYTF.

The chain combines TRBV21-1 with TRBJ1-2. TRBV21-1 is termed a pseudogene. The CDR3 has 15 amino acids. CDR3 sequence: CASSLPGEFRYGYTF. CDR3 nucleotide sequence: TGTGCCAGCAGCCTTCCGGGGGAATTTCGCTATGGCTACACCTTC.

The gene calls are TRBV29-1 and TRBJ2-5, with 8 bases identical to TRBD2. The CDR3 contains 13 residues. Germline V gene lookup returns CDR1 SQVTM and CDR2 ANQGSEA. V was clipped by 5 bases and J by 2 bases; unmatched bases: 4. The CDR3 reads CSVREGTQETQYF. The CDR3 nucleotides are TGCAGCGTTCGGGAGGGGACACAAGAGACCCAGTACTTC. Combining the CDR3 with reference TRBV29-1 and TRBJ2-5 gives the whole variable domain SAVISQKPSRDICQRGTSLTIQCQVDSQVTMMFWYRQQPGQSLTLIATANQGSEATYESGFVIDKFPISRPNLTFSTLTVSNMSPEDSSIYLCSVREGTQETQYFGPGTRLLVL.

V is TRBV7-8 and J is TRBJ1-5, with TRBD1 as a possible D gene (5 bases). The germline V and J ends were trimmed by 5 bases and 6 bases, with 11 bases remaining between them. CDR3 length equals 13 residues. Per germline, CDR1 SGHVS and CDR2 FQNEAQ. CDR3 protein: CASSHRQTQPQHF. CDR3 in DNA: TGTGCCAGCAGCCATCGACAGACTCAGCCCCAGCATTTT. The whole variable domain, filled in from reference TRBV7-8 and TRBJ1-5, reads GAGVSQSPRYKVAKRGQDVALRCDPISGHVSLFWYQQALGQGPEFLTYFQNEAQLDKSGLPSDRFFAERPEGSVSTLKIQRTQQEDSAVYLCASSHRQTQPQHFGDGTRLSIL.

CDR3: CASSIAGQASYEQYF. Written as DNA, the CDR3 is TGTGCCAGTAGTATCGCGGGACAGGCCTCCTACGAGCAGTACTTC. The chain recombines TRBV19 with TRBJ2-7; 8 bases are shared with TRBD1. The germline gives CDR1 LNHDA, CDR2 SQIVND (reference sequence). The CDR3 is 15 residues long. The V gene end was trimmed by 3 bases and the J gene end by 0 bases; junction bases not matched to a gene: 4.